The T cell receptor (beta chain) under discussion was sequenced for a study of cytomegalovirus exposure and HLA in healthy donors. The V end lost 5 bases, the J end lost 11 bases, and 18 bases lay between the germline ends. Per the germline V gene, CDR1 is GTSNPN and CDR2 is SVGIG (reference sequence). The CDR3 has 12 residues. The data were produced by immunoSEQ multiplex PCR, yet TCRdb's version contains in-frame clones alone and is incomplete. Here the sample spans fewer than 120,000 clones, around nine tenths being singletons. The source is a woman aged 18-29 years in good health and CMV-seronegative. The gene calls are TRBV30 and TRBJ1-1; possible D gene TRBD1, 6 bases. Sequencing was performed on PBMCs. CDR3 in DNA: TGTGCCTGGGACGGACAGCCCTACTCTGCTTTCTTT. Translation gives CAWDGQPYSAFF.